This passage covers 27 T cell receptor beta chains from one sample sequenced in a study of OX40 agonist ivuxolimab in advanced cancers. Produced via immunoSEQ multiplex PCR; TCRdb's table is partial and in-frame only. The sample has approximately 64,000 clones; 65% to 90% are singletons. This specimen was CD4+ or CD8+ T cells sorted from blood, taken in a trial of the OX40 agonist ivuxolimab. The receptor source for this set is an adult with an advanced solid tumor such as melanoma, head and neck, liver or kidney cancer.

The chain carries TRBV4-2 and TRBJ2-1; TRBD1 matches at 10 bases. The CDR3 length is 15 residues. Per the germline V gene, CDR1 is LGHNA and CDR2 is YNFKEQ. The V and J ends lost 5 bases and 2 bases, in that order; junction bases with no gene match: 3. The CDR3 sequence: CASSVDRGAYNEQFF. CDR3 DNA sequence: TGTGCCAGCAGCGTGGACAGGGGGGCCTACAATGAGCAGTTCTTC.

J is TRBJ1-2 and V is TRBV6-5, with 7 bases lining up with TRBD1. Germline CDR1 MNHEY, CDR2 SVGAGI. The CDR3 length is 16 residues. The V segment lost 2 bases and the J segment 7 bases; nucleotides outside the gene matches: 13. The CDR3 DNA is TGTGCCAGCAGTTACCTCCTGGGACAGTTCTTCTCTGGCTACACCTTC. This codes for CASSYLLGQFFSGYTF.

As DNA, the CDR3 is TGTGCCAGCAGCTTAGTGGGGGTTGCCTATAATTCACCCCTCCACTTT. It encodes CASSLVGVAYNSPLHF. The J gene is TRBJ1-6, the V gene TRBV11-2; maybe TRBD1 (5 bases). Germline V gene data show CDR1 as SGHAT and CDR2 as FQNNGV. The CDR3 has 16 residues. Trimming took 1 base from V and 2 from J, leaving 9 bases between them.

The chain couples TRBV19 to TRBJ1-3; weak D call: TRBD1 (5 bases). Germline lookup yields CDR1 LNHDA and CDR2 SQIVND (reference sequence). The V end lost 1 base, the J end lost 2 bases, and 6 bases lay between the germline ends. CDR3 length equals 14 residues. CDR3 DNA sequence: TGTGCCAGTAGTATAGGAGGGGCTGGAAACACCATATATTTT. As protein: CASSIGGAGNTIYF.

V usage is TRBV19 and J usage is TRBJ1-5; weak D call: TRBD1 (5 bases). Trimming removed 3 bases from V and 4 bases from J, with 10 bases in between. CDR3 length equals 14 residues. Germline V gives CDR1 LNHDA, CDR2 SQIVND (reference sequence). DNA for the CDR3: TGTGCCAGTAGTATGAGGCAGGGAAATCAGCCCCAGCATTTT. Translation gives CASSMRQGNQPQHF.

The rearrangement joins TRBV5-1 to TRBJ2-1, with 10 nucleotides matching TRBD2. CDR3 length: 15 amino acids. J gave up 9 bases and V 2 bases, and 8 bases lay outside the gene matches. Germline loops: CDR1 SGHRS, CDR2 YFSETQ. The DNA of the CDR3 is TGCGCCAGCAGCTTACTAGCGGGATTCAGTGCTGAGCAGTTCTTC. It yields the protein CASSLLAGFSAEQFF.

This clone has only one observation. The CDR3 spells CASSPSGTGIGVPYEQYF. The CDR3 nucleotides read TGTGCCAGCAGCCCCTCCGGGACAGGGATTGGAGTTCCGTACGAGCAGTACTTC. The V gene is TRBV5-5, the J gene TRBJ2-7, with 9 bases fitting TRBD1. Germline CDR1 is SGHKS and CDR2 is YYEKEE (reference sequence). This CDR3 has 18 amino acids. The junction had 18 bases not matched to a gene; V was cut back by 4 bases and J by 4 bases.

The rearrangement joins TRBV5-1 to TRBJ1-1; D possibly corresponds to TRBD1 (6 bases). The CDR3 has 16 residues. Germline V gene data show CDR1 as SGHRS and CDR2 as YFSETQ. V lost 0 bases to trimming and J lost 2 bases, with 14 bases between them. The CDR3 DNA follows: TGCGCCAGCAGCTTGGATACAGGGATCACAAACACTGAAGCTTTCTTT. Its translation: CASSLDTGITNTEAFF.

The count of this clone is one. This chain uses TRBV5-1 with TRBJ2-3; 8 bases are a match to TRBD2. This CDR3 spans 16 amino acids. The germline V gene encodes CDR1 SGHRS and CDR2 YFSETQ. The V segment lost 0 bases and the J segment 0 bases; nucleotides outside the gene matches: 3. This CDR3 reads CASSLDGRVSTDTQYF. The CDR3 coding sequence is TGCGCCAGCAGCTTGGACGGGAGGGTGAGCACAGATACGCAGTATTTT.

The chain has TRBV2 and TRBJ2-7; TRBD2 might be the D (5 bases). V gave up 5 bases and J gave up 1 base, with 9 bases separating them. The CDR3 is 13 amino acids. CDR1 and CDR2 from the germline V gene are SNHLY and FYNNEI. Written as DNA, the CDR3 is TGTGCCAGCAGTCGGGGTGGGTCCTACGAGCAGTACTTC. Translating gives CASSRGGSYEQYF.

This clone is medium-sized (0.01 to 0.1%) within its sample. The chain is built from TRBV6-1 and TRBJ1-5; a possible D gene is TRBD1 (6 bases). CDR1 and CDR2 from the germline V gene are MNHNS and SASEGT. The V end was cut by 5 bases, the J end by 3 bases, with 11 bases between. The CDR3 is 14 residues long. CDR3 sequence: CASSTLGHNQPQHF. The CDR3 coding sequence is TGTGCCAGCAGTACCTTGGGACACAATCAGCCCCAGCATTTT.

The chain employs TRBV6-5 and TRBJ2-3; 9 nucleotides line up with TRBD2. Unmatched junction bases numbered 7, after V lost 2 bases and J lost 4 bases. This CDR3 comprises 16 residues. Germline assignment: CDR1 MNHEY and CDR2 SVGAGI. CDR3 sequence reads: CASSYVNSGGPDTQYF. The CDR3 bases are TGTGCCAGCAGTTACGTAAATAGCGGGGGCCCAGATACGCAGTATTTT.

V and J are TRBV27 and TRBJ2-7; 7 positions match TRBD2. V shed 6 bases and J 1 base; nucleotides not matched to a gene: 9. The CDR3 has 15 residues. Germline-derived CDR1 and CDR2 are MNHEY and SMNVEV (reference sequence). The CDR3 here is CASSLTWGGSYEQYF. For the CDR3, the DNA is TGTGCCAGCAGCCTCACCTGGGGGGGATCCTACGAGCAGTACTTC.

This clone was picked up one time. The rearrangement joins TRBV5-1 to TRBJ2-3; 11 bases are a match to TRBD1. Germline assignment: CDR1 SGHRS and CDR2 YFSETQ. The V segment lost 9 bases and the J segment 6 bases; nucleotides outside the gene matches: 6. The CDR3 has 13 residues. CDR3 region: CATTGTGGDTQYF. The CDR3 DNA sequence: TGCGCCACCACAGGGACAGGGGGGGATACGCAGTATTTT. The full variable domain, rest sourced from reference TRBV5-1 and TRBJ2-3, is KAGVTQTPRYLIKTRGQQVTLSCSPISGHRSVSWYQQTPGQGLQFLFEYFSETQRNKGNFPGRFSGRQFSNSRSEMNVSTLELGDSALYLCATTGTGGDTQYFGPGTRLTVL.

V usage is TRBV6-1 and J usage is TRBJ2-5; D could derive from TRBD1 or TRBD2 (5 bases each). Germline-derived CDR1 and CDR2 are MNHNS and SASEGT. The CDR3 is 13 residues long. V lost 7 bases to trimming and J lost 7 bases, with 16 bases between them. The CDR3 DNA reads TGTGCCAGCATTGGGACGAGTTTCTGGACCCAGTACTTC. Its protein product is CASIGTSFWTQYF.

This clone has just a few counts. This rearrangement joins TRBV18 to TRBJ1-1, with 9 bases fitting TRBD1. This CDR3 is 14 amino acids long. V shed 6 bases, J shed 7 bases, and the junction held 9 bases outside the gene matches. The germline gives CDR1 KGHSH, CDR2 LQKENI. CDR3 DNA: TGTGCCAGCTCCTCTATTATGACAGGGGGTGAAGCTTTCTTT. Protein product: CASSSIMTGGEAFF.

This sequence joins TRBV6-1 and TRBJ1-3; D possibly corresponds to TRBD1 (6 bases). V was cut by 4 bases and J by 0 bases, with 13 bases left in between. CDR3 length equals 16 residues. Germline loops: CDR1 MNHNS, CDR2 SASEGT. The CDR3: CASSGRQASSGNTIYF. CDR3 in DNA: TGTGCCAGCAGTGGGAGACAGGCCTCCTCTGGAAACACCATATATTTT.

This chain joins TRBV2 and TRBJ1-4; D is unresolved. The germline V and J ends were trimmed by 5 bases and 6 bases, with 4 bases remaining between them. Germline CDR1 reads SNHLY; CDR2 reads FYNNEI. The CDR3 totals 11 residues. CDR3 DNA sequence: TGTGCCAGCAGTCCCCATGAAAAACTGTTTTTT. Protein sequence: CASSPHEKLFF.

The V call is TRBV30, the J call TRBJ1-2; tentative D call: TRBD1 (6 bases). Germline loops: CDR1 GTSNPN, CDR2 SVGIG (reference sequence). The V end was cut by 3 bases, the J end by 7 bases, with 18 bases between. The CDR3 spans 14 residues. CDR3 coding DNA: TGTGCCTGGAGCCATAGGTCAGGGGCGCTTGGCTACACCTTC. This gives the protein CAWSHRSGALGYTF.

This clone was seen a handful of times. This chain connects TRBV5-4 to TRBJ2-5; D is uncertain. The CDR3 contains 12 residues. Germline values: CDR1 SGHNT, CDR2 YYREEE (reference sequence). The germline V and J ends were trimmed by 4 bases and 2 bases, with 6 bases remaining between them. The CDR3 spells CASSQRQETQYF. For the CDR3, the DNA is TGTGCCAGCAGCCAGAGACAAGAGACCCAGTACTTC. Combining the CDR3 with reference TRBV5-4 and TRBJ2-5 gives the whole variable domain ETGVTQSPTHLIKTRGQQVTLRCSSQSGHNTVSWYQQALGQGPQFIFQYYREEENGRGNFPPRFSGLQFPNYSSELNVNALELDDSALYLCASSQRQETQYFGPGTRLLVL.

This chain links TRBV7-6 with TRBJ1-4; tentatively, D is TRBD1 (5 bases). From germline, CDR1 is SGHVS and CDR2 FNYEAQ. This CDR3 contains 15 residues. Trimming took off 3 bases at V and 2 bases at J, with 10 bases between the two ends. Here the CDR3 DNA reads TGTGCCAGCAGCTTCCGGGGGGGGACTAATGAAAAACTGTTTTTT. It codes for CASSFRGGTNEKLFF.

V is TRBV5-1 and J is TRBJ2-3; TRBD1 aligns across 10 bases. V was pared by 9 bases and J by 5 bases, with 6 bases of the junction left unmatched. The CDR3 has 13 amino acids. Germline V CDR1 and CDR2: SGHRS, YFSETQ. CDR3 sequence reads: CATSGQGLDTQYF. CDR3 in DNA: TGCGCCACCTCGGGACAGGGGCTAGATACGCAGTATTTT.

V and J are TRBV7-2 and TRBJ1-2, with 9 bases aligning to TRBD1. Germline V gene lookup returns CDR1 SGHTA and CDR2 FQGNSA. The CDR3 loop spans 16 amino acids. Trimming took 2 bases from V and 2 from J; bases not matched to a gene: 6. The CDR3 nucleotides read TGTGCCAGCAGCTTAAAGGGGACAGGGAGCAACTATGGCTACACCTTC. As protein: CASSLKGTGSNYGYTF.

The V and J genes are TRBV7-8 and TRBJ2-3, with a possible D match to TRBD2 (5 bases). Per germline, CDR1 SGHVS and CDR2 FQNEAQ. The CDR3 sequence is 14 residues long. Trimming removed 0 bases at V and 2 bases at J, with 6 bases between. As DNA, the CDR3 is TGTGCCAGCAGCTTAGCGGAGGCCACAGATACGCAGTATTTT. Translated: CASSLAEATDTQYF.

The chain links TRBV27 to TRBJ2-7, with D tentatively TRBD2 (6 bases). Trimming pared 8 bases from V and 0 bases from J, leaving 11 bases between. This CDR3 region has 13 residues. Per germline, CDR1 MNHEY and CDR2 SMNVEV (reference sequence). The CDR3 DNA follows: TGTGCCAGCGGGAGCGGGCCCTCCTACGAGCAGTACTTC. Its protein product is CASGSGPSYEQYF.

The rearrangement uses TRBV5-1 and TRBJ2-3; 8 bases match TRBD2. The CDR3 extends over 15 amino acids. V gave up 0 bases and J gave up 0 bases; unmatched junction bases: 0. Germline assignment: CDR1 SGHRS and CDR2 YFSETQ. CDR3 amino acids: CASSLASGSTDTQYF. CDR3 DNA: TGCGCCAGCAGCTTGGCTAGCGGGAGCACAGATACGCAGTATTTT.

The J gene is TRBJ2-1, the V gene TRBV15, with 8 bases fitting TRBD2. Per germline, CDR1 LNHNV and CDR2 YYDKDF (reference sequence). The trim removed 1 base at V and 5 bases at J, leaving 1 base unmatched. The CDR3 extends over 14 amino acids. This chain's CDR3 is CATSRGTSHNEQFF. The CDR3 DNA sequence: TGTGCCACCAGCAGAGGGACTAGCCACAATGAGCAGTTCTTC.